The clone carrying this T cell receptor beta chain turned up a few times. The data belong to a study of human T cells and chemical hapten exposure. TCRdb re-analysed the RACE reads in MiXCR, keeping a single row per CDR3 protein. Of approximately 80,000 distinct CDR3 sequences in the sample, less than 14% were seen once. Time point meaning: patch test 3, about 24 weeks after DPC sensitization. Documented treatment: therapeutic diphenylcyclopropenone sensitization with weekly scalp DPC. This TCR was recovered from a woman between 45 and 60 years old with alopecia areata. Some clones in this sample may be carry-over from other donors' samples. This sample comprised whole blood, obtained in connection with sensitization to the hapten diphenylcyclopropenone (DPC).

DNA of the CDR3: TGTGCCAGCAGCTTTGACTACAATGAGCAGTTCTTC. Translating gives CASSFDYNEQFF. The chain is built from TRBV7-6 and TRBJ2-1; D remains unclear. Germline V gene lookup returns CDR1 SGHVS and CDR2 FNYEAQ. The V gene lost 3 bases and the J gene lost 3 bases, with 3 bases spanning the gap. The CDR3 runs 12 residues.